This T cell receptor beta chain originates from a study of shared clonotypes between healthy human individuals. Study outcomes and limitations: Naive subsets, compared against memory subsets, generally had larger estimated richness values.

Note on this clone: Its antigen is not known.

Cells designated naive CD8 were CD45RO-negative and were positively selected for CCR7, with terminally differentiated effector memory CD45RA+ cells excluded. Replicate PCRs run on sorted subsets employed 200 to 250 ng DNA, 25,000 to 35,000 T cell genomes. Measured with immunoSEQ multiplex PCR; TCRdb has only the in-frame clones, and not every one. Of about 700,000 clones listed, approximately 90% are singletons. This clonotype was sampled from a man aged 25-40 years in good health. The specimen sequenced was naive CD8+ T cells sorted from blood.

This chain's CDR3 is CASNDRGQSNEQFF. CDR3 in DNA: TGTGCCAGCAACGACCGGGGACAGTCTAATGAGCAGTTCTTC. This rearrangement joins TRBV9 to TRBJ2-1; 7 bases line up with TRBD1. Germline values: CDR1 SGDLS, CDR2 YYNGEE. J gave up 7 bases and V 6 bases, and 10 bases lay outside the gene matches. CDR3 size: 14 residues.